The 13 T cell receptor beta chains reported below all come from one sample, sequenced in a study of OX40 agonist ivuxolimab in advanced cancers. The repertoire was sequenced with immunoSEQ multiplex PCR; TCRdb's copy has only in-frame clones and lacks some. Of approximately 42,000 clones in the sample, approximately 85% were seen once. This specimen was CD4+ or CD8+ T cells sorted from blood, taken in a trial of the OX40 agonist ivuxolimab. The receptors come from an adult with an advanced solid tumor such as melanoma, head and neck, liver or kidney cancer.

On this clone itself: Compared with germline, one end of the junction differs, possibly owing to a read error. This chain links TRBV30 with TRBJ1-1; no clear D gene. This CDR3 contains 11 residues. Germline CDR1 reads GTSNPN; CDR2 reads SVGIG (reference sequence). The CDR3 spells CAWSWNAEAFF. CDR3 nucleotides: TGTGCCTGGAGTTGGAACGCTGAAGCTTTCTTT.

This clone occurred a few times. The CDR3: CATAGQDGNEQFF. CDR3 DNA sequence: TGTGCCACCGCGGGACAGGACGGCAATGAGCAGTTCTTC. The chain couples TRBV19 to TRBJ2-1; 8 bases are shared with TRBD1. The germline V gene has CDR1 LNHDA and CDR2 SQIVND (reference sequence). V lost 10 bases, J lost 6 bases, and 8 bases stayed unmatched. The CDR3 spans 13 residues.

The chain employs TRBV18 and TRBJ2-2; tentative D call: TRBD1 (6 bases). V was clipped by 6 bases and J by 2 bases, with 16 bases between them. CDR1 and CDR2 (germline): KGHSH, LQKENI. This CDR3 region has 16 residues. The CDR3 here is CASSPGVGANTGELFF. The DNA of the CDR3 is TGTGCCAGCTCGCCAGGGGTCGGGGCTAACACCGGGGAGCTGTTTTTT.

This rearrangement joins TRBV6-5 to TRBJ2-6; possible D gene TRBD1, 6 bases. V was trimmed by 2 bases and J by 0 bases, leaving 8 bases between them. The CDR3 sequence is 16 residues long. The germline CDR1 and CDR2 sequences are MNHEY and SVGAGI. The CDR3 region is CASSYPDSSGANVLTF. CDR3 DNA: TGTGCCAGCAGTTACCCGGACAGCTCTGGGGCCAACGTCCTGACTTTC.

This chain connects TRBV4-2 to TRBJ1-4, with TRBD1 matching 8 bases. Trimming took 2 bases from V and 0 from J; bases not matched to a gene: 2. CDR1 and CDR2 from the germline V gene are LGHNA and YNFKEQ. The CDR3 is made up of 16 amino acids. Here the CDR3 DNA reads TGTGCCAGCAGCCAATTACAGGGGGCAACTAATGAAAAACTGTTTTTT. It is translated as CASSQLQGATNEKLFF.

This rearrangement joins TRBV5-4 to TRBJ1-6, with D possibly matching TRBD1 (6 bases). V lost 2 bases, J lost 10 bases, and 10 bases lay in between. This CDR3 comprises 13 residues. CDR1 and CDR2 (germline): SGHNT, YYREEE (reference sequence). The CDR3 DNA is TGTGCCAGCAGCTTACAGGGAGGATCACCCCTCCACTTT. Its protein product is CASSLQGGSPLHF.

The rearrangement uses TRBV7-9 and TRBJ1-4; D uncertain. Trimming cost V 1 base and J 8 bases, with 5 bases left between them. The CDR3 has 12 residues. Germline V gene lookup returns CDR1 SEHNR and CDR2 FQNEAQ (reference sequence). CDR3 in DNA: TGTGCCAGCAGCTTAGGAACGGAAAAACTGTTTTTT. It specifies CASSLGTEKLFF.

Only one count was recorded for this clone. The chain is built from TRBV30 and TRBJ2-3, with D maybe TRBD2 (7 bases). The CDR3 extends over 15 amino acids. V was pared by 0 bases and J by 5 bases, with 15 bases between. CDR1 and CDR2 (germline): GTSNPN, SVGIG (reference sequence). In DNA, the CDR3 is TGTGCCTGGAGTGTAGGGGCGGGGGCTGTAGATACGCAGTATTTT. It codes for CAWSVGAGAVDTQYF.

The chain joins TRBV27 to TRBJ1-2; no clear D. The V gene's germline CDR1 is MNHEY and CDR2 SMNVEV (reference sequence). The V and J ends lost 4 bases and 3 bases respectively, with 9 bases between them. The CDR3 is 13 residues long. The CDR3 DNA reads TGTGCCAGCAGTTCCCGGGCCGACTATGGCTACACCTTC. This sequence encodes CASSSRADYGYTF.

The chain has TRBV7-9 and TRBJ2-7; 12 bases fit TRBD1. Losses at the gene ends were 4 bases for V and 6 bases for J; bases not matched to a gene: 7. Germline-derived CDR1 and CDR2 are SEHNR and FQNEAQ (reference sequence). The CDR3 has 15 residues. The chain's CDR3 is CASSSPRDRGPEQYF. Written as DNA, the CDR3 is TGTGCCAGCAGCTCACCTCGGGACAGGGGGCCCGAGCAGTACTTC.

This rearrangement joins TRBV27 to TRBJ2-5, with 9 nucleotides matching TRBD1. The CDR3 is 13 amino acids. The J segment lost 2 bases and the V segment lost 8 bases, leaving 3 bases of the junction unmatched. Germline V gene data show CDR1 as MNHEY and CDR2 as SMNVEV (reference sequence). As DNA, the CDR3 is TGTGCCAGCGCGGACAGGGGACAAGAGACCCAGTACTTC. Translated, it gives CASADRGQETQYF.

The CDR3, as DNA: TGTGCCACCAGCCTCTCGAGCGAGAACAGGGGAGATGGCTACACCTTC. Its translation: CATSLSSENRGDGYTF. This chain connects TRBV15 to TRBJ1-2, with 7 bases identical to TRBD1. The CDR3 loop spans 16 amino acids. Trimming took 5 bases from V and 6 from J; bases not matched to a gene: 15. CDR1 and CDR2 from the germline V gene are LNHNV and YYDKDF (reference sequence).

V usage is TRBV2 and J usage is TRBJ2-2; no definite D call. The CDR3 has 11 amino acids. Between the trimmed V and J ends, which lost 3 bases and 6 bases, there was a span of 2 bases. Germline CDR1 SNHLY, CDR2 FYNNEI. The DNA of the CDR3 is TGTGCCAGCAGTGAGCCCGGGGAGCTGTTTTTT. This translates into CASSEPGELFF.